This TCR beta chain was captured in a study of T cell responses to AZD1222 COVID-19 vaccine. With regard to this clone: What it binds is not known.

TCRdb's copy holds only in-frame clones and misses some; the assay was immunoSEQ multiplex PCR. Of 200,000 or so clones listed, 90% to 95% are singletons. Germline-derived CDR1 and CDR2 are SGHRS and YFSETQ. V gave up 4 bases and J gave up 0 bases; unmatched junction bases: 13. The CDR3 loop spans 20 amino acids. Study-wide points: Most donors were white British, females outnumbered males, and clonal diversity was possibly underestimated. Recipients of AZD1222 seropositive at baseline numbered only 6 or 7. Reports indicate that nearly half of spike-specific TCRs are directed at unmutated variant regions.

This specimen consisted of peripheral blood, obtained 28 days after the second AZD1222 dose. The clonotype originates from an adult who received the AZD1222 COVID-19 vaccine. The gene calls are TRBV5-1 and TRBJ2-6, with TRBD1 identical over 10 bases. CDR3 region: CASSAGQGIPPLSGANVLTF. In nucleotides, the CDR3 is TGCGCCAGCAGCGCGGGACAGGGGATCCCCCCTCTCTCTGGGGCCAACGTCCTGACTTTC.